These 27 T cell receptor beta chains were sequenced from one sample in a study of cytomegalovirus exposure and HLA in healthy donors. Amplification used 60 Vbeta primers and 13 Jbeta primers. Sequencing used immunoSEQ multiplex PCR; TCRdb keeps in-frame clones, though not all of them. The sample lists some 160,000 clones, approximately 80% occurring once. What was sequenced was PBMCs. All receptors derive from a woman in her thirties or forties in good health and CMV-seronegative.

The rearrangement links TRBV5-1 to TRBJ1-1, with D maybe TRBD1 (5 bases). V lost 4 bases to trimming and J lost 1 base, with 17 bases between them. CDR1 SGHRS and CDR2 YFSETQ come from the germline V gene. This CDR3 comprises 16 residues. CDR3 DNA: TGCGCCAGCAGCCCCTCATCGAGACAGACGAACACTGAAGCTTTCTTT. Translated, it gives CASSPSSRQTNTEAFF.

The CDR3 coding sequence is TGTGCCAGCAGGCGGACTAGCGGGAGTATTGGCAATGAGCAGTTCTTC. Its protein is CASRRTSGSIGNEQFF. This chain connects TRBV7-2 to TRBJ2-1, with 13 nucleotides matching TRBD2. CDR3 length equals 16 residues. Germline CDR1 and CDR2: SGHTA and FQGNSA. V gave up 6 bases and J gave up 6 bases; unmatched junction bases: 8.

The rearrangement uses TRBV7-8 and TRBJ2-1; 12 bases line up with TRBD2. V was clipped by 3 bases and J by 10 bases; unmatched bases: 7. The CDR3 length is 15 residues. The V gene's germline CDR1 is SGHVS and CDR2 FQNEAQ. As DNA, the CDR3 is TGTGCCAGCAGCTTCGCGACTAGCGGGAGTGGAGAGCAGTTCTTC. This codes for CASSFATSGSGEQFF.

CDR3 nucleotides: TGTGCCTGGAGTAAATGGCAGGGAGATACGCAGTATTTT. It encodes CAWSKWQGDTQYF. The chain has TRBV30 and TRBJ2-3; possible D gene TRBD1, 5 bases. V dropped 2 bases and J dropped 5 bases, with 11 bases sitting between them. Per germline, CDR1 GTSNPN and CDR2 SVGIG (reference sequence). The CDR3 runs 13 residues.

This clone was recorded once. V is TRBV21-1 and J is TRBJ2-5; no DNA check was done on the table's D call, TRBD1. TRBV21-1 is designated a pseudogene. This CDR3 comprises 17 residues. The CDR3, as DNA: TGTGCCAGCAGCCCGGGACAGGGGCTCAAGAAACAAGAGACCCAGTACTTC. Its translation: CASSPGQGLKKQETQYF.

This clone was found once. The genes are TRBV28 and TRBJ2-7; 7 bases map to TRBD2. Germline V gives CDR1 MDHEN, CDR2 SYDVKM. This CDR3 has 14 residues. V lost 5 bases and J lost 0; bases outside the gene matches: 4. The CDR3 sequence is CASSREGTSYEQYF. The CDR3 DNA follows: TGTGCCAGCAGTAGGGAGGGGACCTCCTACGAGCAGTACTTC.

The CDR3 loop is CASSGDRGYNEQFF. The DNA for the CDR3 is TGTGCCAGCAGTGGGGACAGGGGGTACAATGAGCAGTTCTTC. The chain links TRBV28 to TRBJ2-1; 11 nucleotides align to TRBD1. The CDR3 contains 14 residues. J was trimmed by 4 bases and V by 5 bases; bases with no gene match: 1. Germline CDR1 is MDHEN and CDR2 is SYDVKM.

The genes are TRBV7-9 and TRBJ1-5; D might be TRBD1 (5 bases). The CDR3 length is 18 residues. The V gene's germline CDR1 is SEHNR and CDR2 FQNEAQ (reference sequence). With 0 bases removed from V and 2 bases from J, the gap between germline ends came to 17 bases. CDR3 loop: CASSLAPGMKSGNQPQHF. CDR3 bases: TGTGCCAGCAGCTTAGCCCCAGGGATGAAGAGTGGCAATCAGCCCCAGCATTTT.

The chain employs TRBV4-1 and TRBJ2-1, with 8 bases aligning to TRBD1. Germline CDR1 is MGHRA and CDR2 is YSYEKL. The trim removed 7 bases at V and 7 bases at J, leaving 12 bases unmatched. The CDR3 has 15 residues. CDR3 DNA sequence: TGCGCCAGCACCTCAACGGGACAGGTTTGGAATGAGCAGTTCTTC. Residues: CASTSTGQVWNEQFF.

In nucleotides, the CDR3 is TGTGCCAGCAGCTTAGGGCAGAAAGAGACCCAGTACTTC. Its translation: CASSLGQKETQYF. The chain employs TRBV7-7 and TRBJ2-5; D uncertain. V gave up 1 base and J gave up 3 bases, with 6 bases separating them. Per the germline V gene, CDR1 is SSHAT and CDR2 is FNYEAQ (reference sequence). The CDR3 has 13 amino acids.

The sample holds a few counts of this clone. The DNA of the CDR3 is TGTGCCAGCAGCCCAGGGTCTCTTTCCTTTGAAGCTTTCTTT. Its protein product is CASSPGSLSFEAFF. The chain links TRBV7-2 to TRBJ1-1; D may be TRBD1 (5 bases). Germline CDR1 SGHTA, CDR2 FQGNSA. The V and J ends lost 5 bases and 7 bases respectively, with 17 bases between them. This CDR3 region has 14 residues.

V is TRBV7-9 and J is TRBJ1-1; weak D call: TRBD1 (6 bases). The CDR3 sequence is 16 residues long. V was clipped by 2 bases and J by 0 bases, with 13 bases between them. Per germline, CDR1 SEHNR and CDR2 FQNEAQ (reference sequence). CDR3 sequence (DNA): TGTGCCAGCAGCTTAAGTATAGGACAGTTGAACACTGAAGCTTTCTTT. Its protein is CASSLSIGQLNTEAFF.

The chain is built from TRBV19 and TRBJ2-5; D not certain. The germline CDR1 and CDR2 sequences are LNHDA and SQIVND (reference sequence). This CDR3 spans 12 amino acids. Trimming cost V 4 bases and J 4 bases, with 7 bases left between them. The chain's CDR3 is CASSRLGETQYF. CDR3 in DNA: TGTGCCAGTAGTAGACTGGGAGAGACCCAGTACTTC.

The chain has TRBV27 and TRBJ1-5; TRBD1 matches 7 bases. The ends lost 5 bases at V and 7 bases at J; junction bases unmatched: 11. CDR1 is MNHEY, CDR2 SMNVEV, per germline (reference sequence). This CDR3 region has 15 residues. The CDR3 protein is CASSPSDRVAQPQHF. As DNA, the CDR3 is TGTGCCAGCAGTCCCTCCGACAGGGTCGCCCAGCCCCAGCATTTT.

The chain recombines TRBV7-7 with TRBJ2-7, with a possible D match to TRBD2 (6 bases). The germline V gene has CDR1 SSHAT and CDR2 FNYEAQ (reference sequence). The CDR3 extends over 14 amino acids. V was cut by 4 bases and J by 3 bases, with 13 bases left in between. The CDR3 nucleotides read TGTGCCAGCAGCTCCGGAGGGCTGGGCTACGAGCAGTACTTC. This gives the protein CASSSGGLGYEQYF.

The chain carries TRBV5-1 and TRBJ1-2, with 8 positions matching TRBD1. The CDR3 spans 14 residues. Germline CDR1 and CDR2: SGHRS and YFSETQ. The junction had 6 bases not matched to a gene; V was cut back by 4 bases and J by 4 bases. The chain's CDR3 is CASSRGQGIYGYTF. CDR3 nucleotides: TGCGCCAGCAGCCGCGGACAGGGTATCTATGGCTACACCTTC.

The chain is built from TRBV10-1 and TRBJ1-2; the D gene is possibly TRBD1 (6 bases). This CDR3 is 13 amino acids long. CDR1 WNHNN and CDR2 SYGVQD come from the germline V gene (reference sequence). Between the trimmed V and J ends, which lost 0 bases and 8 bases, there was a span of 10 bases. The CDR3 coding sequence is TGCGCCAGCAGTGAGTCGTCACAGGGAGGCTACACCTTC. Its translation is CASSESSQGGYTF.

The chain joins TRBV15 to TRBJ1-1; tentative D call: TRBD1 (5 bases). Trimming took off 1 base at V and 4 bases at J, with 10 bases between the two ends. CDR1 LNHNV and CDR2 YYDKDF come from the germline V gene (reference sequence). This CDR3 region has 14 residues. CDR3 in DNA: TGTGCCACCAGCAGAGCCGGGGGGAGCACTGAAGCTTTCTTT. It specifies CATSRAGGSTEAFF.

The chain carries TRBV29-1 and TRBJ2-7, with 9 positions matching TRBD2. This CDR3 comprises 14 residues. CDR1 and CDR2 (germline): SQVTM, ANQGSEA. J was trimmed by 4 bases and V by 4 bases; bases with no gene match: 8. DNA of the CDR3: TGCAGCGTTGTAGTTAGCGGGAGATATTACGAGCAGTACTTC. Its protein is CSVVVSGRYYEQYF.

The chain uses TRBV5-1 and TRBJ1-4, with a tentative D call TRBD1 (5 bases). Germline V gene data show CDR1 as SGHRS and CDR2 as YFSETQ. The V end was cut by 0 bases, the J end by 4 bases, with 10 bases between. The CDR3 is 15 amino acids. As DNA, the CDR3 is TGCGCCAGCAGCTTGGCGCAGGGATTTAATGAAAAACTGTTTTTT. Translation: CASSLAQGFNEKLFF.

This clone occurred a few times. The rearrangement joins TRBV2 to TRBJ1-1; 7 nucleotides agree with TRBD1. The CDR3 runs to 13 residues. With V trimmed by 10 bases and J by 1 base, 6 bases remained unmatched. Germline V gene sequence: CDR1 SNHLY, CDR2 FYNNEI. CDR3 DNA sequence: TGTGCCACCTCGGGACAGACGAACACTGAAGCTTTCTTT. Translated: CATSGQTNTEAFF.

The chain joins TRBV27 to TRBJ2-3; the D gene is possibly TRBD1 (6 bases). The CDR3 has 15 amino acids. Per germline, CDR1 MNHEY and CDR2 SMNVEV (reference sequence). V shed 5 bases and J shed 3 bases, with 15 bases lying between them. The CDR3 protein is CASSPTGHKTDTQYF. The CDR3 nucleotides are TGTGCCAGCAGTCCAACGGGACACAAGACAGATACGCAGTATTTT.

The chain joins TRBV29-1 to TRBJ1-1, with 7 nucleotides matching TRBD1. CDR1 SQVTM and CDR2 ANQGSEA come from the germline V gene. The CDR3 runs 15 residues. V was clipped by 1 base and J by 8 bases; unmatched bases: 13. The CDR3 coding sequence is TGCAGCGTTGAAGGGGGGGACAGTATACAAGGCGAAGCTTTCTTT. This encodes CSVEGGDSIQGEAFF.

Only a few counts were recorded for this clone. CDR3 in DNA: TGTGCCAGCAGCTTAGAAGAGGGGGCGCGGGGCTACACCTTC. Protein: CASSLEEGARGYTF. The V and J genes are TRBV7-9 and TRBJ1-2; 7 nucleotides agree with TRBD1. The CDR3 runs to 14 residues. Germline-derived CDR1 and CDR2 are SEHNR and FQNEAQ (reference sequence). The trim removed 1 base at V and 8 bases at J, leaving 7 bases unmatched.

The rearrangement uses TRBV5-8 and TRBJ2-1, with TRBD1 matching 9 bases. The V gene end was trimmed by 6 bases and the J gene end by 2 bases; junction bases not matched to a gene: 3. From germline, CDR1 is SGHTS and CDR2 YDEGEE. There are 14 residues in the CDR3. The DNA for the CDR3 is TGTGCCAGCACACAGGGGGCGGCCTACAATGAGCAGTTCTTC. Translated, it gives CASTQGAAYNEQFF.

The CDR3 protein is CASSLLEPRETQYF. In nucleotides, the CDR3 is TGCGCCAGCAGCCTCTTAGAACCGCGGGAGACCCAGTACTTC. The gene calls are TRBV5-1 and TRBJ2-5, with D hard to call. The CDR3 has 14 residues. Trimming took 4 bases from V and 5 from J, leaving 15 bases between them. Germline V gives CDR1 SGHRS, CDR2 YFSETQ. The whole variable domain, filled in from reference TRBV5-1 and TRBJ2-5, reads KAGVTQTPRYLIKTRGQQVTLSCSPISGHRSVSWYQQTPGQGLQFLFEYFSETQRNKGNFPGRFSGRQFSNSRSEMNVSTLELGDSALYLCASSLLEPRETQYFGPGTRLLVL.

The CDR3, as DNA: TGTGCCAGCTCACCACCGGGAGACAGGGGCACAGATACGCAGTATTTT. Translation gives CASSPPGDRGTDTQYF. The chain is built from TRBV18 and TRBJ2-3; the match to TRBD1 covers 7 bases. CDR1 KGHSH and CDR2 LQKENI come from the germline V gene. The CDR3 contains 16 residues. V lost 0 bases to trimming and J lost 1 base; unmatched junction nucleotides: 4.